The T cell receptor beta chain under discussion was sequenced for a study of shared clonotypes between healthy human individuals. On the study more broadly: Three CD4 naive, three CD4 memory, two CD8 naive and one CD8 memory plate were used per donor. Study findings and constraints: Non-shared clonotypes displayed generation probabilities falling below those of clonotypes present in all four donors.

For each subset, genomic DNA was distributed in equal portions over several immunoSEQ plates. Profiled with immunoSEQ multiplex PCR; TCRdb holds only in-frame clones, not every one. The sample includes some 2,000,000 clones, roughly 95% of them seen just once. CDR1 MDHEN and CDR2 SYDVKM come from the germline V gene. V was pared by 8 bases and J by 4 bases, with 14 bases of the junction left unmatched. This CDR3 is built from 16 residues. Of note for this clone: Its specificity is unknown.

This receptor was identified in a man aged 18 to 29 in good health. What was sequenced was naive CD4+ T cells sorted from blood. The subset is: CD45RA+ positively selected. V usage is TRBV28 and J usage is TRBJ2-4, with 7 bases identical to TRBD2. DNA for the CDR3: TGTGCCAGCGGACCTCCAGGGAGGGAGTTTAAAAACATTCAGTACTTC. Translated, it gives CASGPPGREFKNIQYF.